This T cell receptor beta chain derives from a study of blood T cell repertoires in COVID-19 (TCRdb year 2020). Turning to the overall study: The collaborator samples originated in the United States, Italy and Spain and spanned the acute and convalescent phases of COVID-19. The material from the prospective study consisted of cDNA or gDNA derived from T cells, B-cell-depleted T cells, or PBMCs. The dataset comprised deeply sampled blood TCRbeta repertoires from subjects exposed to, actively infected with, or recovered from COVID-19. The repertoires were released in a freely available public database meant as a resource for research on the immune response to SARS-CoV-2. The samples were drawn from the first 160 participants of the ongoing ImmuneRACE study and from 1,254 subjects provided by 6 global collaborators. A de-identified subject ID, COVID-19 status, age in years and sex were almost always included in the sample metadata. Where available, HLA class I and class II types were obtained from metadata supplied by the sample provider rather than from assay-based typing.

In regard to this clone: Its antigen remains undetermined. Base-call qualities are not available, and no considerably larger clone is one nucleotide away.

The CDR3 numbers 15 residues from cysteine through phenylalanine. Only the CDR3 DNA is retained, 45 bases long and in frame from the first base. V is pruned by 0 bases and J by 5 bases, leaving 6 bases of the junction without a gene match. CDR1 MGHRA and CDR2 YSYEKL are derived from the germline V gene. Each collaborating institution followed its own protocols to collect whole blood in K2EDTA tubes. For TCRbeta analysis, collaborator samples were shipped as frozen whole blood, as isolated PBMCs, or as DNA extracted from either sample type. TCRbeta CDR3 regions were amplified from genomic DNA using the immunoSEQ Assay, a bias-controlled multiplex PCR. The original pipeline was this. The number of nucleated cells in each sample was estimated by amplification of reference gene primers within the assay. To quantify the absolute abundance of each unique TCRbeta CDR3 rearrangement, sequence reads were collapsed and filtered. Productive Simpson clonality was computed per sample as the square root of Simpson's diversity index over productive rearrangements. TCRdb re-hosts the immuneACCESS table, in-frame sequences only. Its copies lack some clones; in the studies checked, an unresolved V gene accounts for under half of them, and the cause for the rest is not known. The V and J calls and clone size were taken over from that table, and D and trimming were inferred from the DNA. For this sample there are approximately 100,000 clones; roughly 80% appear just once. Clones ranked in the top ten supply 8% to 13% of the sample.

What the research found in general, with its limitations: The amount of clinical and demographic metadata varied by source and participant and was provided uncurated.

Specimen: peripheral blood. The sequence joins TRBV4-1 to TRBJ1-1; 7 central nucleotides agree with TRBD1. The clonotype comes from a human donor in a cohort sampled during active COVID-19. The CDR3 protein: CASSQEVGGGTEAFF. The DNA is TGCGCCAGCAGCCAAGAAGTAGGGGGCGGGACTGAAGCTTTCTTT.